This T cell receptor (beta chain) was identified in a study of T cell responses to AZD1222 COVID-19 vaccine. This clone appeared a single time. This CDR3 has 14 amino acids. CDR1 and CDR2 from the germline V gene are GTSNPN and SVGIG (reference sequence). Trimming removed 7 bases from V and 0 bases from J, with 15 bases in between. TCRdb's table, derived via immunoSEQ multiplex PCR, lists solely in-frame clones and lacks some. The sample records over 120,000 clones, about 94% being singletons. Sequencing was performed on peripheral blood, taken on day 0 of AZD1222 vaccination. This receptor was taken from an adult in good health. The V call is TRBV30, the J call TRBJ1-1; D ambiguous. CDR3: CASRPDGMNTEAFF. CDR3 DNA: TGTGCCTCGAGGCCAGACGGCATGAACACTGAAGCTTTCTTT.